This TCR beta chain comes out of a study of control samples from healthy donors and cancer patients. Profiled with immunoSEQ multiplex PCR; TCRdb holds only in-frame clones, not every one. The sample yields about 160,000 clones, approximately 94% seen once. Germline CDR1 reads LGHNA; CDR2 reads YSLEER. This CDR3 contains 16 residues. V was clipped by 3 bases and J by 4 bases; unmatched bases: 8. This clonotype originated in a man in his 60s with colorectal cancer. This chain links TRBV4-3 with TRBJ2-3; 9 positions match TRBD2. The sequencing input was PBMCs. The CDR3 reads CASSQSSGGGPDTQYF. CDR3 nucleotides: TGCGCCAGCAGCCAGAGTAGCGGGGGTGGCCCAGATACGCAGTATTTT.